What follows are 13 T cell receptor beta chains derived from one specimen sequenced in a study of T cell responses to AZD1222 COVID-19 vaccine. This table comes from immunoSEQ multiplex PCR, and its TCRdb copy is limited to in-frame clones, with some not included. The sample includes about 160,000 clones, around 93% of them seen just once. Sequencing used peripheral blood, obtained on day 0 of AZD1222 vaccination. The receptors originated from an adult in good health.

The gene calls are TRBV28 and TRBJ2-3; TRBD2 aligns across 9 bases. Germline V gene lookup returns CDR1 MDHEN and CDR2 SYDVKM. CDR3 size: 14 residues. Trimming cost V 5 bases and J 4 bases; bases outside gene matches: 4. The CDR3 reads CASSPGLAADTQYF. The CDR3 DNA follows: TGTGCCAGCAGTCCGGGACTAGCCGCAGATACGCAGTATTTT.

The chain's CDR3 is CASSFRGSSYNEQFF. Here the CDR3 DNA reads TGTGCCAGCAGCTTTCGGGGGAGTTCCTACAATGAGCAGTTCTTC. The chain links TRBV7-2 to TRBJ2-1; D perhaps matches TRBD2 (6 bases). Deletions cut 3 bases from V and 1 base from J, with 10 bases between. The CDR3 is 15 amino acids. The germline CDR1 and CDR2 sequences are SGHTA and FQGNSA. The whole variable domain, remainder taken from reference TRBV7-2 and TRBJ2-1, is GAGVSQSPSNKVTEKGKDVELRCDPISGHTALYWYRQSLGQGLEFLIYFQGNSAPDKSGLPSDRFSAERTGGSVSTLTIQRTQQEDSAVYLCASSFRGSSYNEQFFGPGTRLTVL.

The chain has TRBV6-2 or TRBV6-3 and TRBJ1-1; tentatively, D is TRBD1 (6 bases). CDR3 length: 16 residues. Trimming cost V 4 bases and J 1 base, with 16 bases left between them. CDR1 and CDR2 from the germline V gene are MNHEY and SVGEGT. This chain's CDR3 is CASSSLGGTKNTEAFF. The CDR3 coding sequence is TGTGCCAGCAGTTCCCTAGGGGGAACTAAGAACACTGAAGCTTTCTTT.

The chain has TRBV5-1 and TRBJ2-7; D may be TRBD1 or TRBD2 (5 bases each). V lost 7 bases to trimming and J lost 3 bases, with 17 bases between them. The CDR3 has 14 amino acids. CDR1 SGHRS and CDR2 YFSETQ come from the germline V gene. The CDR3 nucleotides are TGCGCCAGCCAGGACCGGGACGGATACTACGAGCAGTACTTC. Protein: CASQDRDGYYEQYF.

The chain is built from TRBV2 and TRBJ1-5; D is uncertain. V gave up 2 bases and J gave up 3 bases, with 11 bases separating them. The CDR3 runs to 15 residues. The germline V gene encodes CDR1 SNHLY and CDR2 FYNNEI. The CDR3 spells CASSERRSHNQPQHF. The CDR3 DNA reads as TGTGCCAGCAGTGAAAGGAGGTCACACAATCAGCCCCAGCATTTT.

The chain recombines TRBV10-3 with TRBJ2-7; 9 bases line up with TRBD1. With 10 bases clipped from V and 3 bases from J, the junction kept 7 bases outside the gene matches. The CDR3 has 13 amino acids. CDR1 and CDR2 (germline): ENHRY, SYGVKD. The CDR3 is CANRRTGDYEQYF. CDR3 nucleotide sequence: TGTGCCAACCGCCGGACAGGGGACTACGAGCAGTACTTC.

This chain joins TRBV19 and TRBJ1-5; the match to TRBD1 covers 8 bases. This CDR3 spans 13 amino acids. CDR1 is LNHDA and CDR2 is SQIVND in the germline V gene (reference sequence). After removal of 7 bases from V and 3 bases from J, the junction contained 2 bases not matched to a gene. In nucleotides, the CDR3 is TGTGCCAGTACGACAGGGGCCAATCAGCCCCAGCATTTT. As protein: CASTTGANQPQHF.

This chain uses TRBV28 with TRBJ2-6; unclear D gene. Trimming removed 5 bases at V and 2 bases at J, with 10 bases between. Germline loops: CDR1 MDHEN, CDR2 SYDVKM. The length of the CDR3 is 15 residues. The DNA of the CDR3 is TGTGCCAGCAGTGGGTTTAGGGCTGGGGCCAACGTCCTGACTTTC. Protein product: CASSGFRAGANVLTF.

This CDR3 is CASSQMGGNQPQHF. The CDR3 region has the DNA TGTGCCAGTAGTCAAATGGGGGGCAATCAGCCCCAGCATTTT. V and J are TRBV19 and TRBJ1-5; D may be TRBD1 (5 bases). Germline V lookup: CDR1 LNHDA, CDR2 SQIVND (reference sequence). There are 14 residues in the CDR3. Trimming stripped 5 bases from V and 2 bases from J, with 10 bases between.

DNA for the CDR3: TGTGCCAGCAGCCGCGGTTCCGGGACGGCTAATGAAAAACTGTTTTTT. Amino acid sequence: CASSRGSGTANEKLFF. V and J are TRBV7-9 and TRBJ1-4, with D maybe TRBD1 (5 bases). The germline V gene has CDR1 SEHNR and CDR2 FQNEAQ (reference sequence). V was shortened by 5 bases and J by 3 bases, with 16 bases between the two germline ends. The length of the CDR3 is 16 residues.

The chain carries TRBV28 and TRBJ2-2; no definite D call. There are 12 residues in the CDR3. Trimming removed 3 bases at V and 7 bases at J, with 6 bases between. Germline-derived CDR1 and CDR2 are MDHEN and SYDVKM. This CDR3 is CASSFNVGELFF. The DNA of the CDR3 is TGTGCCAGCAGTTTTAACGTCGGGGAGCTGTTTTTT.

Only one count was recorded for this clone. The chain combines TRBV19 with TRBJ1-2; 7 bases agree with TRBD1. CDR3 length: 14 amino acids. Trimming at V came to 8 bases and at J to 4 bases, leaving 10 bases not matched to a gene. Germline V gives CDR1 LNHDA, CDR2 SQIVND (reference sequence). Here the CDR3 DNA reads TGTGCCAGTCAATCTGCCAACAGGGGCTATGGCTACACCTTC. Its translation is CASQSANRGYGYTF.

V is TRBV19 and J is TRBJ1-6, with 8 bases lining up with TRBD1. Germline lookup yields CDR1 LNHDA and CDR2 SQIVND (reference sequence). The J segment lost 10 bases and the V segment lost 5 bases, leaving 10 bases of the junction unmatched. The CDR3 is 15 amino acids. The CDR3 protein is CASSFSPGGNSPLHF. In nucleotides, the CDR3 is TGTGCCAGTAGTTTCTCACCAGGGGGCAACTCACCCCTCCACTTT.